Below, one TCR beta chain is given with its context. In the source study's methods: Estimation of nucleated cell counts relied on the amplification of reference gene primers. Profiled with immunoSEQ multiplex PCR; TCRdb holds only in-frame clones, not every one. V, J and clone size are taken as reported in that table, and D and trimming were inferred from the DNA itself. Of around 150,000 clones in the sample, 84% were seen once. This sample was included in a study of blood T cell repertoires in COVID-19. Study as a whole: The United States, Italy and Spain supplied acute and convalescent COVID-19 samples. The analysed material was cDNA or gDNA that came from T cells, B-cell-depleted T cells, or PBMCs.

Germline CDR1 reads SEHNR; CDR2 reads FQNEAQ (reference sequence). CDR3 length: 15 residues. V lost 1 base, J lost 5 bases, and 13 bases lay in between. One Seattle source followed patients from active infection through their disease course. The gene calls are TRBV7-9 and TRBJ2-3, with a tentative D call TRBD2 (6 bases). This receptor was taken from a man aged 25 to 40 with COVID-19, enrolled during active disease. Source material: peripheral blood. In DNA form, the CDR3 reads TGTGCCAGCAGCTTAGTAACTAGCATGGGAGATACGCAGTATTTT. Translation: CASSLVTSMGDTQYF.